This T cell receptor beta chain was sequenced for a study of T cells in tumors after PD-1 blockade. Study as a whole: During anti-PD-1 treatment, some patients continued daily vismodegib 150 mg.

Sequencing used immunoSEQ multiplex PCR; TCRdb keeps in-frame clones, though not all of them. The repertoire consists of tens of thousands of clones, with about four fifths occurring once and the leading ten covering 13%. The germline V gene encodes CDR1 SGHNT and CDR2 YENEEA. V lost 5 bases and J lost 8; bases outside the gene matches: 8. This CDR3 has 14 residues. The sample here was PBMCs, taken before anti-PD-1 treatment. This chain connects TRBV11-3 to TRBJ1-2, with 10 bases that match TRBD1. The clonotype comes from a human donor with basal cell carcinoma. The CDR3 sequence is CASSPPTGGRGYTF. As DNA, the CDR3 is TGTGCCAGCAGCCCACCGACAGGGGGCCGGGGCTACACCTTC.